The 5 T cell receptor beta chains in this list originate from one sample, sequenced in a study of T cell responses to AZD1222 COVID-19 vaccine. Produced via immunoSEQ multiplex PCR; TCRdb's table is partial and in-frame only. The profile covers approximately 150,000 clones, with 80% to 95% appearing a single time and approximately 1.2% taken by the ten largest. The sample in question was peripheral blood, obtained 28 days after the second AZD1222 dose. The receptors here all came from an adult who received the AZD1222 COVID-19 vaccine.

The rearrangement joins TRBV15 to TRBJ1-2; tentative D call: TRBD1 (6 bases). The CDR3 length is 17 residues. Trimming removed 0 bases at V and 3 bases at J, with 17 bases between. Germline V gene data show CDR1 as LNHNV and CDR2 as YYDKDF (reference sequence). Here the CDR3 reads CATSRDRGRGIDYGYTF. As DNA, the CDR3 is TGTGCCACCAGCAGAGATAGGGGCAGGGGCATCGACTATGGCTACACCTTC.

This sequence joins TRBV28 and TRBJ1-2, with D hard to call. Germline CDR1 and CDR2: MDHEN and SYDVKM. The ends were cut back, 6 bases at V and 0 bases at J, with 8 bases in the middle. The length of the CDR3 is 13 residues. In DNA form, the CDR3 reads TGTGCCAGCAGGGGCAGCACTAACTATGGCTACACCTTC. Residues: CASRGSTNYGYTF.

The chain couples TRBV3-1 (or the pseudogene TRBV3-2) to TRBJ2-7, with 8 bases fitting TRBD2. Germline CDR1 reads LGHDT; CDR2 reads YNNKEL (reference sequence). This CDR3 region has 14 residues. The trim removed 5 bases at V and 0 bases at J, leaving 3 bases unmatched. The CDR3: CASSFRGGSYEQYF. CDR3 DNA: TGTGCCAGCAGCTTCCGGGGGGGCTCCTACGAGCAGTACTTC.

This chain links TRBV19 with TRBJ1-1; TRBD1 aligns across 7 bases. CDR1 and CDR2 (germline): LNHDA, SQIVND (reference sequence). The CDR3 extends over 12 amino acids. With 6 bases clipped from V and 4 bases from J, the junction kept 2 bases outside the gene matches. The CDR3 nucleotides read TGTGCCAGTAGGGACAGGAGCACTGAAGCTTTCTTT. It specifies CASRDRSTEAFF.

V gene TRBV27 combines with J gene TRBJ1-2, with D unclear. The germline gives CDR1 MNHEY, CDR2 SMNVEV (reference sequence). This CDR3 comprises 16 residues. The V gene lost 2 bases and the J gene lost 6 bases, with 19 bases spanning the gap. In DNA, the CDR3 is TGTGCCAGCAGTTTAAAATACGATACAGCCCGGGATGGCTACACCTTC. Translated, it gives CASSLKYDTARDGYTF.